The present T cell receptor (beta chain) was sequenced within a study of OX40 agonist ivuxolimab in advanced cancers. For context, the study as a whole: Ivuxolimab was a fully human IgG2 agonistic monoclonal antibody targeting the costimulatory receptor OX40 (CD134). Intravenous ivuxolimab was administered to patients every 2 weeks at six dose levels: 0.01, 0.1, 0.3, 1.5, 3 and 10 mg/kg. Of the roughly 54 patients in dose escalation, about 20 had hepatocellular carcinoma, some 15 had melanoma, 9 had renal cell carcinoma and 9 had head and neck cancer. The dose-escalation cohort was around 83% male with a mean age of about 60 years, ranging from roughly 20 to 80. Prior anti-PD-1, anti-PD-L1 or anti-CTLA-4 therapy was permitted, and less than 45% of dose-escalation patients had received checkpoint inhibitors. Three dose-escalation patients achieved partial responses, one with hepatocellular carcinoma and two with cutaneous melanoma. Peripheral TCRbeta sequencing aimed to test whether ivuxolimab altered TCR sequence diversity and caused clonal T-cell expansion. The monotherapy dose-escalation portion (N = 52 patients) of the phase I ivuxolimab trial is reported in the paper.

Patients with a history of autoimmune disease or receiving systemic immunosuppression were excluded from the trial. Peripheral blood for TCR sequencing was collected from all dose cohorts at baseline, on cycle 4 day 1, and on cycle 7 day 1. The samples were drawn from a first-in-human, open-label, multicenter phase I dose-escalation trial of ivuxolimab. Adults with locally advanced or metastatic melanoma, renal cell, hepatocellular, or head and neck squamous cell carcinoma were enrolled in the trial. Before TCR sequencing, CD4+ T cells and CD8+ T cells from peripheral blood were sorted into separate populations. Genomic DNA was extracted from sorted cells for sequencing of the TCRbeta CDR3 region. TCRbeta CDR3 regions were sequenced using the immunoSEQ Assay. TCRdb limited this immuneACCESS table to in-frame rearrangements with V and J called. A share of clones is missing; checked studies link under half to unresolved V genes, and the rest is unexplained. The sample data list fewer than 75,000 clones, and 80% to 95% of these were observed just once. The ten top clones hold 2% to 2.5% of the sample.

The cysteine opens and the phenylalanine closes a CDR3 of 15 amino acids. Just CDR3 DNA is preserved here, 45 bases in frame from base 1. V loses 0 bases at its end and J loses 4 bases; junction bases beyond the gene matches: 5. The CDR1 and CDR2 encoded by the germline V gene (reference sequence) are MNHNY and SVGAGI. Overall results and qualifications from the work: Low levels of normalized T-cell clonal expansion were also seen in some nonresponding patients. After ivuxolimab, more expanded clones were found on average in CD8+ T cells than in CD4+ T cells. Which antigens the clonally expanded peripheral T cells were specific for was not determined. At doses of 0.1 to 3.0 mg/kg, clonal expansion of both CD4+ and CD8+ T cells in blood was seen between baseline and week 6. In the 0.1-3.0 mg/kg groups, partial responders were among the patients with the lowest normalized peripheral clonal expansion, particularly in CD8+ T cells.

Concerning this clone: The specificity of this receptor is unknown. Base qualities are not recorded, but no much larger clone differs from it by a single base.

The sequencing here drew on CD4+ or CD8+ T cells sorted from blood, taken in a trial of the OX40 agonist ivuxolimab. The chain links TRBV6-6 with TRBJ1-2; TRBD1 fits 7 bases in the junction. This clonotype was obtained from an adult with an advanced solid tumor such as melanoma, head and neck, liver or kidney cancer. This receptor has the CDR3 CASSYSAEGAYGYTF. The nucleotide sequence is given as TGTGCCAGCAGTTACTCGGCTGAGGGGGCCTATGGCTACACCTTC.